The source of this T cell receptor beta chain is a study of cytomegalovirus exposure and HLA in healthy donors. About the research overall: An earlier analysis found 95 million to 140 million unique TCR beta sequences from approximately 190 million T cells. Study results and caveats: A missense variant in DCLRE1C was later tied to TCR beta V- and J-gene trimming. Most TCRs appeared rarely, but some public TCRs recurred in many donors.

J gave up 1 base and V 7 bases, and 0 bases lay outside the gene matches. The CDR3 length is 14 residues. Germline CDR1 is SNHLY and CDR2 is FYNNEI. Samples came from healthy bone marrow donors. Primers included in the PCR were 60 Vbeta and 13 Jbeta primers. Assay used: immunoSEQ multiplex PCR; TCRdb lists only in-frame clones, some missing. The sample contains 150,000 to 200,000 clones, approximately 81% of which appear only once. On this clone itself: What it recognizes is unknown.

This sequence was found in a boy younger than 18 in good health and CMV-seronegative. The chain uses TRBV2 and TRBJ2-2; 10 bases match TRBD2. Sequencing input: PBMCs. CDR3 sequence: CASTSGRNTGELFF. The CDR3 coding sequence is TGTGCCAGCACTAGCGGGAGGAACACCGGGGAGCTGTTTTTT.